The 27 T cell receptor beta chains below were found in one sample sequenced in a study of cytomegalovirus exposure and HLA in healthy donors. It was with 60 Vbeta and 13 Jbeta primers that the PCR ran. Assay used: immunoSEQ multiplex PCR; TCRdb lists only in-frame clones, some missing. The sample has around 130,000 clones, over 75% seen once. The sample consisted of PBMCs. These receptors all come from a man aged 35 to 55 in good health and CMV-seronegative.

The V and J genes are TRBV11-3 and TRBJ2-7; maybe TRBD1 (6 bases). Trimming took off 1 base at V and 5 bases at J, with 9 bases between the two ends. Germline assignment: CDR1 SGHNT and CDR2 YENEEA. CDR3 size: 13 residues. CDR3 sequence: CASSLAGENEQYF. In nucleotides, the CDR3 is TGTGCCAGCAGCTTAGCAGGGGAAAACGAGCAGTACTTC.

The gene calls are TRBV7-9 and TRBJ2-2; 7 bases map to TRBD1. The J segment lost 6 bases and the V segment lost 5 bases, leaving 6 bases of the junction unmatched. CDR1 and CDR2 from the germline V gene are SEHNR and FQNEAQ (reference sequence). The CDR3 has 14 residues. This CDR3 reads CASSPTGIAGELFF. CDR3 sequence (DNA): TGTGCCAGCAGCCCGACAGGGATCGCCGGGGAGCTGTTTTTT.

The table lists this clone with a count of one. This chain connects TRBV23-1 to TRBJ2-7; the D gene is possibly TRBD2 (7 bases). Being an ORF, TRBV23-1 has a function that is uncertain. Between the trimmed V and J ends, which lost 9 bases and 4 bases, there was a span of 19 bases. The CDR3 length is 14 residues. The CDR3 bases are TGCGCCAGAAGAATAGGGGGGGCAAGGTACGAGCAGTACTTC. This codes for CARRIGGARYEQYF.

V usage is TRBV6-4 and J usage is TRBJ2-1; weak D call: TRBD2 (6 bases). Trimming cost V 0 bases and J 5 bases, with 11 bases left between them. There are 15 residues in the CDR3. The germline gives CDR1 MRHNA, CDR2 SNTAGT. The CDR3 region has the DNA TGTGCCAGCAGTGACTCATCTGCGGGAAACAATGAGCAGTTCTTC. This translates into CASSDSSAGNNEQFF.

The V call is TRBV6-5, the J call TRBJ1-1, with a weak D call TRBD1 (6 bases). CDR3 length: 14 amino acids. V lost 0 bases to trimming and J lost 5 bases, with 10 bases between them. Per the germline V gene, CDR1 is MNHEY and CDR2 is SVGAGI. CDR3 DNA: TGTGCCAGCAGTTACTCGGGGGCCCATACTGAAGCTTTCTTT. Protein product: CASSYSGAHTEAFF.

As DNA, the CDR3 is TGTGCCAGCACCTATACAGGGCCGGCAGATACGCAGTATTTT. Amino acids: CASTYTGPADTQYF. The chain has TRBV7-9 and TRBJ2-3; maybe TRBD1 (6 bases). Per germline, CDR1 SEHNR and CDR2 FQNEAQ (reference sequence). The CDR3 length is 14 residues. V lost 7 bases, J lost 4 bases, and 15 bases lay in between.

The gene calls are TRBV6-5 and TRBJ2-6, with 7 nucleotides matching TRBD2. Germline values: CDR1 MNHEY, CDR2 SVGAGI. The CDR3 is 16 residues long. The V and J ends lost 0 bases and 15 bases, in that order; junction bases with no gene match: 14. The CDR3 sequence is CASSYSHGGGQGGLTF. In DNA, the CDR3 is TGTGCCAGCAGTTACTCGCATGGGGGAGGGCAGGGCGGCCTGACTTTC.

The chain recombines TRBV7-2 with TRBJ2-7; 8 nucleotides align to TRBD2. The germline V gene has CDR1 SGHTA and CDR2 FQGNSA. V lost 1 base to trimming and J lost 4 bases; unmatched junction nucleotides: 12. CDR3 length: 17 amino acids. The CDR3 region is CASSLGAGGLGNYEQYF. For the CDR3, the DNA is TGTGCCAGCAGCTTAGGTGCGGGGGGACTTGGAAATTACGAGCAGTACTTC.

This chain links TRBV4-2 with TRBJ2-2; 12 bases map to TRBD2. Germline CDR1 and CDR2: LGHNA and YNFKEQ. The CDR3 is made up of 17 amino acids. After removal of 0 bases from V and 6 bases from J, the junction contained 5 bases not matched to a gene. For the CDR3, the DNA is TGTGCCAGCAGCCAAGATCGGCTAGCGGGGGGGCCCGGGGAGCTGTTTTTT. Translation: CASSQDRLAGGPGELFF.

The CDR3 here is CASSQVAGGTGELFF. CDR3 bases: TGCGCCAGCAGCCAAGTGGCGGGAGGCACCGGGGAGCTGTTTTTT. This sequence joins TRBV4-1 and TRBJ2-2; 8 positions match TRBD2. Trimming cost V 1 base and J 4 bases; bases outside gene matches: 2. Germline CDR1 MGHRA, CDR2 YSYEKL. The length of the CDR3 is 15 residues.

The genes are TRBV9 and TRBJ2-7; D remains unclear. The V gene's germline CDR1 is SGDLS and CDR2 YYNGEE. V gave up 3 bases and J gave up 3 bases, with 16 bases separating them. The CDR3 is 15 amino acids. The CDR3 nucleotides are TGTGCCAGCAGCGACTCTCCATTCTCCGGCTACGAGCAGTACTTC. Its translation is CASSDSPFSGYEQYF.

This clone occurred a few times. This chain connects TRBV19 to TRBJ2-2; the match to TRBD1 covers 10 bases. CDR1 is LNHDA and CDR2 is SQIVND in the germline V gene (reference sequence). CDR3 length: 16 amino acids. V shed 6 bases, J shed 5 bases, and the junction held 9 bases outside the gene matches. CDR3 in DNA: TGTGCCAGTAGCCAAAATTGGGACAGGGGTACCGGGGAGCTGTTTTTT. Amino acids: CASSQNWDRGTGELFF.

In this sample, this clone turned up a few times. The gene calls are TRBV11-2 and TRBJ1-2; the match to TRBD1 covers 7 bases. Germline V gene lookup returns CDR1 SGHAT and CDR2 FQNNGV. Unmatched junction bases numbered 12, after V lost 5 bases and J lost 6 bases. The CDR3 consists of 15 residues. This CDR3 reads CASSQTTGTDNGYTF. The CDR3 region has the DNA TGTGCCAGCAGCCAAACTACGGGGACAGATAATGGCTACACCTTC.

CDR3 bases: TGTGCCAGCAGTTACTCCACCGAACAGGGACAGGGCAAGTACTTC. Translation gives CASSYSTEQGQGKYF. The chain employs TRBV6-6 and TRBJ2-5, with 9 nucleotides matching TRBD1. The ends lost 0 bases at V and 12 bases at J; junction bases unmatched: 11. CDR3 size: 15 residues. Germline assignment: CDR1 MNHNY and CDR2 SVGAGI (reference sequence).

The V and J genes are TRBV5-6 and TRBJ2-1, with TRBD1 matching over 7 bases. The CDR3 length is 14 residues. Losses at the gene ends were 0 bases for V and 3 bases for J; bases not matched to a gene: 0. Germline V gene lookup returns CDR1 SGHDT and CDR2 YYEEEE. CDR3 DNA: TGTGCCAGCAGCTTGGGACAGGGCTACAATGAGCAGTTCTTC. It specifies CASSLGQGYNEQFF.

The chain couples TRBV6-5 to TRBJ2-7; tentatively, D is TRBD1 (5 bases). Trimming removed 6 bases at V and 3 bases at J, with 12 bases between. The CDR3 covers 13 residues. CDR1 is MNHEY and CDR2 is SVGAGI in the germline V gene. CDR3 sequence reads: CASRGRALYEQYF. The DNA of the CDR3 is TGTGCCAGCAGGGGCAGGGCCCTCTACGAGCAGTACTTC.

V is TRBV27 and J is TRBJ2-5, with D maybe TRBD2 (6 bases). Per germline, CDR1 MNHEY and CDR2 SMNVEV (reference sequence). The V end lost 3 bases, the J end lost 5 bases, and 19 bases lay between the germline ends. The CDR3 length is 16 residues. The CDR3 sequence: CASSLRGLRRVETQYF. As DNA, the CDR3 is TGTGCCAGCAGTTTGAGGGGCCTTCGGAGGGTTGAGACCCAGTACTTC.

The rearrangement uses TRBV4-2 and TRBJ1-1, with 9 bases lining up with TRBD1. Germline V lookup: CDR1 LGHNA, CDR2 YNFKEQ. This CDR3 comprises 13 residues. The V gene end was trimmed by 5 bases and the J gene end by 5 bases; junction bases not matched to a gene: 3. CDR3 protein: CASSEQGATEAFF. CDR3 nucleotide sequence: TGTGCCAGCAGCGAACAGGGGGCAACTGAAGCTTTCTTT.

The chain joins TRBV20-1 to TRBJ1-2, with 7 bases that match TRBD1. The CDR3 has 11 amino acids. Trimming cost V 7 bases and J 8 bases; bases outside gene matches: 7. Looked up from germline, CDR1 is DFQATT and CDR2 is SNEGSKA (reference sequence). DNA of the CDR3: TGCAGTGGGGGGACAGCTGACGGCTACACCTTC. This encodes CSGGTADGYTF.

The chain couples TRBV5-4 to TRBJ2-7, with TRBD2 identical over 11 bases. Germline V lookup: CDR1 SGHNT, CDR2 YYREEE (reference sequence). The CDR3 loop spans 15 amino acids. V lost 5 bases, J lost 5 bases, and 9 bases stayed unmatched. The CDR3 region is CASSSSGRTLHEQYF. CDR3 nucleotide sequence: TGTGCCAGCAGTTCTAGCGGGAGGACTCTCCACGAGCAGTACTTC.

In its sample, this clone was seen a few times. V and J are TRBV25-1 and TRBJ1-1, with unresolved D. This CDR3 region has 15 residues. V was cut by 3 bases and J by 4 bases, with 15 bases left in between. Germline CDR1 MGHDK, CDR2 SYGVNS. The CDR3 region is CASSDGEWRGTEAFF. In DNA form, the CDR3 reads TGTGCCAGCAGTGACGGTGAGTGGCGGGGCACTGAAGCTTTCTTT.

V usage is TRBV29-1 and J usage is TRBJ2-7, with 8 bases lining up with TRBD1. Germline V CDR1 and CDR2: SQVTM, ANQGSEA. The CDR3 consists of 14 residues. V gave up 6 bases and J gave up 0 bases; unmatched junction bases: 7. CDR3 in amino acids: CSVMGQVSSYEQYF. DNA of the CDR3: TGCAGCGTGATGGGACAGGTTAGCTCCTACGAGCAGTACTTC.

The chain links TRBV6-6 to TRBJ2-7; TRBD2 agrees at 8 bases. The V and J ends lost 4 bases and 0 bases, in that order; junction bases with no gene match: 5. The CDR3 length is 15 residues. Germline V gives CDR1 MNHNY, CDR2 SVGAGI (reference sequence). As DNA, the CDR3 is TGTGCCAGCAGTTCGGCGGGACTAGACTCCTACGAGCAGTACTTC. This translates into CASSSAGLDSYEQYF.

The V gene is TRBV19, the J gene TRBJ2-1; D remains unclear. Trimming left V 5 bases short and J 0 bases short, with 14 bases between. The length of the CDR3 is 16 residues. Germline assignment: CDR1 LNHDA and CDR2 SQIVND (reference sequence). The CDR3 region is CASSVMRLSSYNEQFF. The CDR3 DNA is TGTGCCAGTAGTGTGATGCGCTTGAGCTCCTACAATGAGCAGTTCTTC. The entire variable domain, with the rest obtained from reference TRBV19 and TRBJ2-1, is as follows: DGGITQSPKYLFRKEGQNVTLSCEQNLNHDAMYWYRQDPGQGLRLIYYSQIVNDFQKGDIAEGYSVSREKKESFPLTVTSAQKNPTAFYLCASSVMRLSSYNEQFFGPGTRLTVL.

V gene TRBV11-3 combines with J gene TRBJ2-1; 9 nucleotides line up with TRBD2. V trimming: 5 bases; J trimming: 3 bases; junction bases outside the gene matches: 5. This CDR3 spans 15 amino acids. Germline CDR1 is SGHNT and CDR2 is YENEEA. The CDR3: CASSPAGGIYNEQFF. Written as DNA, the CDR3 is TGTGCCAGCAGCCCTGCGGGGGGGATCTACAATGAGCAGTTCTTC.

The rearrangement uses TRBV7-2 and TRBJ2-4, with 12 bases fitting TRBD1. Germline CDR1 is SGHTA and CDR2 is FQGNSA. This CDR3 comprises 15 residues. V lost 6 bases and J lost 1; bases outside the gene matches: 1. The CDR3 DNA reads TGTGCCAGCAGGGGACAGGGGGCGGCCAAAAACATTCAGTACTTC. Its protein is CASRGQGAAKNIQYF. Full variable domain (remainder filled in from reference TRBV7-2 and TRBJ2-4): GAGVSQSPSNKVTEKGKDVELRCDPISGHTALYWYRQSLGQGLEFLIYFQGNSAPDKSGLPSDRFSAERTGGSVSTLTIQRTQQEDSAVYLCASRGQGAAKNIQYFGAGTRLSVL.

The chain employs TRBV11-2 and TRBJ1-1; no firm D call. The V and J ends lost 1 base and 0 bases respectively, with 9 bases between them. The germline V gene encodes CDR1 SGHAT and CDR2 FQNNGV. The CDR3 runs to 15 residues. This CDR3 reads CASSLARGVNTEAFF. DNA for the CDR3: TGTGCCAGCAGCTTAGCTCGGGGTGTGAACACTGAAGCTTTCTTT.